Sequencing of this T cell receptor (beta chain) was carried out in a study of blood T cell repertoires in COVID-19 (dated by TCRdb to the early 2020s). A note on the overall study: The collaborator samples originated in the United States, Italy and Spain and spanned the acute and convalescent phases of COVID-19. The prospective study material was composed of cDNA or gDNA derived from T cells, B-cell-depleted T cells, or PBMCs. Deeply sampled blood TCRbeta repertoires from subjects exposed to, actively infected with, or recovered from COVID-19 were included in the dataset. The repertoires were released in a freely available public database meant as a resource for research on the immune response to SARS-CoV-2. The samples were drawn from the first 160 participants of the ongoing ImmuneRACE study and from 1,254 subjects provided by 6 global collaborators. Nearly every sample came with metadata listing a de-identified subject ID, COVID-19 status, age in years and sex. Where available, HLA class I and class II types were taken from metadata supplied by the sample provider and were not determined by assay-based typing. Study-wide findings and limitations: The quantity of clinical and demographic metadata differed by source and by participant and was supplied without curation.

TCRbeta CDR3 regions were amplified from genomic DNA by means of the immunoSEQ Assay, a bias-controlled multiplex PCR. As for how the authors treated the data: Nucleated cell counts per sample were estimated from amplification of reference gene primers within the assay. Sequence reads were collapsed and filtered to measure the absolute abundance of every unique TCRbeta CDR3 rearrangement. For each sample, productive Simpson clonality was calculated by taking the square root of Simpson's diversity index across productive rearrangements. TCRdb provides this immuneACCESS table in a form limited to in-frame rearrangements. Some clones are lacking; in checked studies, under half of them reflect an unresolved V gene, and why the rest are absent is not known. V, J and clone size reflect that table, while D and trimming were determined from the DNA. The sample table contains about 210,000 clones; only one count was recorded for less than 90% of them. The ten largest make up roughly 10% of the sample.

This clone was counted only a few times. What this receptor recognizes is not known. Base qualities are not recorded, but no much larger clone differs from it by a single base. For CDR1 and CDR2, the germline V gene lists MGHDK and SYGVNS. Trimming costs V 7 bases and J 3 bases, and their ends lie 12 bases apart. Measured from the cysteine to the phenylalanine, the CDR3 is 13 residues long. The retained sequence is limited to the CDR3, 39 bases, with the frame set at the first base. In Seattle, one collaborating source enrolled patients while the infection was active and tracked those patients longitudinally over the course of disease. Collaborating institutions collected whole blood in K2EDTA tubes following their own protocols. For TCRbeta analysis, collaborators shipped samples as frozen whole blood, isolated PBMCs, or DNA extracted from either of those sample types.

The chain is assembled from TRBV25-1 and TRBJ1-1; the D segment could be TRBD1, given 6 matching bases. The clonotype originates from a woman older than 75 with COVID-19, enrolled during active disease. Specimen: peripheral blood. The CDR3 region: CASTGQMDTEAFF. The DNA sequence is as follows: TGTGCCAGCACTGGACAGATGGACACTGAAGCTTTCTTT.